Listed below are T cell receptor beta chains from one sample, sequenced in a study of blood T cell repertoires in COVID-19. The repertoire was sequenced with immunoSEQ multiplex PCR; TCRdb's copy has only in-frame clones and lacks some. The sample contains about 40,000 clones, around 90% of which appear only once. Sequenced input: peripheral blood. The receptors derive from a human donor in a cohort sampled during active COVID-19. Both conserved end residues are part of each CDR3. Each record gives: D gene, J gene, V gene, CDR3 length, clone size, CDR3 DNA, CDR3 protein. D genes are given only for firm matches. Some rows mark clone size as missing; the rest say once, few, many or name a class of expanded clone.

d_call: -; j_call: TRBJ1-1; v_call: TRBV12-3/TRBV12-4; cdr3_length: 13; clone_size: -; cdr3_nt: TGTGCCAGCAGTCCCCCCGGGAACACTGAAGCTTTCTTT; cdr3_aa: CASSPPGNTEAFF
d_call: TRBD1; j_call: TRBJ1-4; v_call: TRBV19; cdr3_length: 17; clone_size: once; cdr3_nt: TGTGCCAGTAGTACAATACAGGGGGCGGGCGCGGGTGAAAAACTGTTTTTT; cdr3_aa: CASSTIQGAGAGEKLFF
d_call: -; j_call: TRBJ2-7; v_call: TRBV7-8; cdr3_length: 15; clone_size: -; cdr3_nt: TGTGCCAGCAGCCCCCAGGGAACCCAGTGGGACGAGCAGTACTTC; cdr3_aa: CASSPQGTQWDEQYF
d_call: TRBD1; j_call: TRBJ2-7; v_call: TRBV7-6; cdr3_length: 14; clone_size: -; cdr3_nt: TGTGCCAGCAGCACCGGGACAGGGAATTCCGAGCAGTACTTC; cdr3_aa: CASSTGTGNSEQYF
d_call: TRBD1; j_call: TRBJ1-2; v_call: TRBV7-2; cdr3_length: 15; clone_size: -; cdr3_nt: TGTGCCAGCAGCTCGTTGGGACAGGGATCTCTCGGCTACACCTTC; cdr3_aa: CASSSLGQGSLGYTF
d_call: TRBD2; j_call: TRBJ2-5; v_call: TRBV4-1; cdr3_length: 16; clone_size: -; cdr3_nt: TGCGCCAGCAGCCCCTACGATCTAGCGGGGAAAACTAACCAGTACTTC; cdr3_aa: CASSPYDLAGKTNQYF
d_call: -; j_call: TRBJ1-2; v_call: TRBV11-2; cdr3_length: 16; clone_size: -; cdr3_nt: TGTGCCAGCAGCCGTTATCAGGGGTCGGTTAACTATGGCTACACCTTC; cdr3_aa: CASSRYQGSVNYGYTF
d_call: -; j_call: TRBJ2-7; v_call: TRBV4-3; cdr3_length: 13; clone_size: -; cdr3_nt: TGCGCCAGCAGCCAAAAGATCAGCTACGAGCAGTACTTC; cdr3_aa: CASSQKISYEQYF
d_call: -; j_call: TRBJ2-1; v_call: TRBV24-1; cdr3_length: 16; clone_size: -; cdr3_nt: TGTGCCACCAGTGATTGGGGGGGCCCCTTTGACAATGAGCAGTTCTTC; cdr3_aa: CATSDWGGPFDNEQFF
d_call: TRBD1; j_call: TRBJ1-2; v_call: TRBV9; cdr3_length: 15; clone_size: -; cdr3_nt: TGTGCCAGCAGCCAAGGACAGGGGGCTAACTATGGCTACACCTTC; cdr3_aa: CASSQGQGANYGYTF
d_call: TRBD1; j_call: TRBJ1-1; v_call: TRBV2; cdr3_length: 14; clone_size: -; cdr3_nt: TGTGCCAGCAGACCGGGACAGACGAACACTGAAGCTTTCTTT; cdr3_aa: CASRPGQTNTEAFF
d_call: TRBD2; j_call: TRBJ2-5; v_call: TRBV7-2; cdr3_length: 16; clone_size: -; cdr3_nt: TGTGCCAGCAGCGAGATGTGGATTAGCGGGGGGGAGACCCAGTACTTC; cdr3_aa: CASSEMWISGGETQYF
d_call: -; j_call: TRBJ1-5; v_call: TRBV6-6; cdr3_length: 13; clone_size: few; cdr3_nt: TGTGCCAGCAGTTACGGGACTGGACAGCCCCAGCATTTT; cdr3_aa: CASSYGTGQPQHF
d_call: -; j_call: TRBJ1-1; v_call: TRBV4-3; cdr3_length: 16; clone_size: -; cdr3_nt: TGCGCCAGCAGCCAAGATCTGGAGGGAAGGAACACTGAAGCTTTCTTT; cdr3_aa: CASSQDLEGRNTEAFF
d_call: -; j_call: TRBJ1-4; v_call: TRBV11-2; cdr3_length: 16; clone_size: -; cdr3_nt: TGTGCCAGCAGCCCGCGGAGGGGAGGAACTAATGAAAAACTGTTTTTT; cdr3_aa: CASSPRRGGTNEKLFF
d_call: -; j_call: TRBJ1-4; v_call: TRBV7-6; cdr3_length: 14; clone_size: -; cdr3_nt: TGTGCCAGCAGCTTAGAGGCAGGTGATGAAAAACTGTTTTTT; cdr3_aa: CASSLEAGDEKLFF
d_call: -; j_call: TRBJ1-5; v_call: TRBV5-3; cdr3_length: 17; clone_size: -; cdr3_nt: TGTGCCAGAAGCTTGGGACCAGGGGATCTATCTAATCAGCCCCAGCATTTT; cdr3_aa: CARSLGPGDLSNQPQHF
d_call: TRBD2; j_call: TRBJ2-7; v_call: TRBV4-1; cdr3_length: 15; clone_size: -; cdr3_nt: TGCGCCAGCAGCCCGCGGCGGGGGGGAGGATACGAGCAGTACTTC; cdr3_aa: CASSPRRGGGYEQYF
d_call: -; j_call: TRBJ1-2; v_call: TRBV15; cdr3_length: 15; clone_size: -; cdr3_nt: TGTGCCACCAGCAGTCGACTGAGTAGGAACTATGGCTACACCTTC; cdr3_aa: CATSSRLSRNYGYTF
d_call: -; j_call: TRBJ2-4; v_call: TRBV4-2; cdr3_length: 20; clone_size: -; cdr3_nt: TGTGCCAGCAGCCAAGAAGCGCTGGTTGGTGCGGGGATAGCCAAAAACATTCAGTACTTC; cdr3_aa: CASSQEALVGAGIAKNIQYF
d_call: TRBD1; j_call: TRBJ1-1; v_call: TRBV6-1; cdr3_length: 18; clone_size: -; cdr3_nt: TGTGCCAGCAGTGATCGGCAGTGGACAGGTAAGGGGGACACTGAAGCTTTCTTT; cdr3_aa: CASSDRQWTGKGDTEAFF
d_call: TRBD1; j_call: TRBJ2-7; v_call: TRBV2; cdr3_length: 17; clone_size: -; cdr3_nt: TGTGCCAGCAGCCAAAGGTCTGGGACAGGGGTTCCCTACGAGCAGTACTTC; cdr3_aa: CASSQRSGTGVPYEQYF
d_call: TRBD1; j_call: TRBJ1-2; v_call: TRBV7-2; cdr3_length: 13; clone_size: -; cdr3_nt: TGTGCCAGCAGCTCGCAGGGGGCTGGTGGCTACACCTTC; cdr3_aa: CASSSQGAGGYTF
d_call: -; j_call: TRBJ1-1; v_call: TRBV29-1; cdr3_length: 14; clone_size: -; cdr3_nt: TGCAGCGTTGATCGGTCACCCATGAACACTGAAGCTTTCTTT; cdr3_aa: CSVDRSPMNTEAFF
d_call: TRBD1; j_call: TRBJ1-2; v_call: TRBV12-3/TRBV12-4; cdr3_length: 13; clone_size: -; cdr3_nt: TGTGCCAGCAGTTTTGGGACAGACGATGGCTACACCTTC; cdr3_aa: CASSFGTDDGYTF
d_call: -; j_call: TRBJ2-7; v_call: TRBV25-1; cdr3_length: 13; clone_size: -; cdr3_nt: TGTGCCAGCAGTGCACAGGGCTCCGACGAGCAGTACTTC; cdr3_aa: CASSAQGSDEQYF
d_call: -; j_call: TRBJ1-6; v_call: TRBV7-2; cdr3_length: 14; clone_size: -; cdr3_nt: TGTGCCAGCAGCTTGGAGTCCTATAATTCACCCCTCCACTTT; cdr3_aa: CASSLESYNSPLHF
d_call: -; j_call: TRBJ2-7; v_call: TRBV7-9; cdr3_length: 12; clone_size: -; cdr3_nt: TGTGCCAGCAGCAGGGACACCTACGAGCAGTACTTC; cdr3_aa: CASSRDTYEQYF
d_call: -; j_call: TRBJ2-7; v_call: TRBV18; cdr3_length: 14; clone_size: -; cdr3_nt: TGTGCCAGCTCACCAGTACAGGGTCAATACGAGCAGTACTTC; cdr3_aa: CASSPVQGQYEQYF
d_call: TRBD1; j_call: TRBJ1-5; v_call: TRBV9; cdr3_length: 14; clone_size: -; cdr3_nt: TGTGCCAGCAGCGTTACAGGGGGGCATCAGCCCCAGCATTTT; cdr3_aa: CASSVTGGHQPQHF
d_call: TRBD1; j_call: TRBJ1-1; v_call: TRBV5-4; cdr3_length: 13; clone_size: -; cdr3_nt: TGTGCCAGCAGCGGACAGGGTAACACTGAAGCTTTCTTT; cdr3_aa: CASSGQGNTEAFF
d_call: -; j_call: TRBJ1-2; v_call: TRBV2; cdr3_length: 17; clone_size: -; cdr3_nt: TGTGCCAGCCCAGAGCTAAGGGGGACCGGGACCACCTATGGCTACACCTTC; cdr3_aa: CASPELRGTGTTYGYTF
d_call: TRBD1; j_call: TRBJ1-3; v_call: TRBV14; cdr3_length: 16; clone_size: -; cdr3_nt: TGTGCCAGCAGCCAACACGGGACAGTCTCTGGAAACACCATATATTTT; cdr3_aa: CASSQHGTVSGNTIYF